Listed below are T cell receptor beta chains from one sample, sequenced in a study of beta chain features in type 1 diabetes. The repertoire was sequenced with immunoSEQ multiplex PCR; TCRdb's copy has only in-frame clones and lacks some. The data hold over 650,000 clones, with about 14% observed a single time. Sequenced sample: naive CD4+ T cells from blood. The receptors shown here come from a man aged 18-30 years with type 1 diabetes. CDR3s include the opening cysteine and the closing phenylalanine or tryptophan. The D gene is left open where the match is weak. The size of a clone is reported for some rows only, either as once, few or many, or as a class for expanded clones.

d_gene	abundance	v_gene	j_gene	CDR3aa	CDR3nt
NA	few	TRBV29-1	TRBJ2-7	CSGGRGLYEQYF	TGCAGCGGAGGCAGGGGCCTGTACGAGCAGTACTTC
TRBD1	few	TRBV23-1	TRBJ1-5	CASSPSDRAGSNQPQHF	TGCGCCAGCAGTCCATCGGACAGGGCGGGAAGCAATCAGCCCCAGCATTTT
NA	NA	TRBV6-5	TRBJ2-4	CASSYAPVAKNIQYF	TGTGCCAGCAGTTACGCGCCCGTAGCCAAAAACATTCAGTACTTC
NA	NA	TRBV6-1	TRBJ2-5	CATTGDRQVQETQYF	TGTGCCACCACGGGTGATAGGCAGGTCCAAGAGACCCAGTACTTC
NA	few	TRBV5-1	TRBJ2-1	CASSLMGLENEQFF	TGCGCCAGCAGCTTGATGGGGCTCGAGAATGAGCAGTTCTTC
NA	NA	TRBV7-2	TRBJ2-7	CASSLGPSSTEQYF	TGTGCCAGCAGCCTAGGGCCTAGCTCCACCGAGCAGTACTTC
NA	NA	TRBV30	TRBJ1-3	CAWSVRGNRPSGNTIYF	TGTGCCTGGAGTGTACGTGGTAACCGACCCTCTGGAAACACCATATATTTT
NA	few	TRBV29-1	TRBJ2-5	CSVEEGRWGETQYF	TGCAGCGTTGAAGAGGGGCGATGGGGAGAGACCCAGTACTTC
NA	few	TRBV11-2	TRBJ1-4	CASSRGTNEKLFF	TGTGCCAGCTCGCGGGGAACTAATGAAAAACTGTTTTTT
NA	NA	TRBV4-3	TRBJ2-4	CASSQDQALLAKNIQYF	TGCGCCAGCAGCCAAGATCAGGCACTACTAGCCAAAAACATTCAGTACTTC
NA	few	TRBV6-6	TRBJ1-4	CASSYNQPGLEGLFF	TGTGCCAGCAGTTATAACCAGCCCGGGCTCGAAGGGCTGTTTTTT
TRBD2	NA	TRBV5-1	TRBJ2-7	CASSAPGGEQYF	TGCGCCAGCAGCGCCCCGGGGGGCGAGCAGTACTTC
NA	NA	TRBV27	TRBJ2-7	CASSLNGFWSGTAGAQYF	TGTGCCAGCAGTTTAAATGGCTTTTGGTCTGGGACGGCGGGCGCTCAGTACTTC
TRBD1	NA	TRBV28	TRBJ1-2	CASSLDRVYGYTF	TGTGCCAGCAGTTTAGACAGGGTGTATGGCTACACCTTC
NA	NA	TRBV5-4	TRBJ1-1	CASGEPGTEAFF	TGTGCCAGCGGGGAGCCCGGAACTGAAGCTTTCTTT
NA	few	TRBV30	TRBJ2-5	CAWISKGGGETQYF	TGTGCCTGGATCTCGAAGGGGGGCGGGGAGACCCAGTACTTC
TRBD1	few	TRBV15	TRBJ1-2	CATGQGYGYTF	TGTGCCACCGGACAGGGGTATGGCTACACCTTC
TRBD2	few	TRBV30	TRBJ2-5	CACQKLAGALETQYF	TGTGCCTGTCAAAAGCTAGCGGGAGCGCTAGAGACCCAGTACTTC
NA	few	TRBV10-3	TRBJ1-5	CAISMTVDLSNQPQHF	TGTGCCATCAGCATGACTGTCGATCTTAGCAATCAGCCCCAGCATTTT
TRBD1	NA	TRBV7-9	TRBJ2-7	CASSFRTGATYEQYF	TGTGCCAGCAGCTTCCGGACAGGGGCCACCTACGAGCAGTACTTC
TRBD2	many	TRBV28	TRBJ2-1	CASSLGGARRDEQFF	TGTGCCAGCTCCCTCGGGGGGGCTAGGCGGGATGAGCAGTTCTTC
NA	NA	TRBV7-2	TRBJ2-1	CASSSRGTLYNEQFF	TGTGCCAGCAGCTCGCGAGGGACCCTGTACAATGAGCAGTTCTTC
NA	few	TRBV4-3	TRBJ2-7	CASSQDSFIPGQYF	TGCGCCAGCAGCCAAGATAGTTTCATTCCCGGGCAGTACTTC
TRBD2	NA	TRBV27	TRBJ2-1	CASSKTGTSGSMNEQFF	TGTGCCAGCAGTAAGACCGGGACTAGCGGGAGTATGAATGAGCAGTTCTTC